A selection of T cell receptor beta chains follows, all from one sample in a study of cytomegalovirus exposure and HLA in healthy donors. Measured with immunoSEQ multiplex PCR; TCRdb has only the in-frame clones, and not every one. The data show roughly 90,000 clones, with around 77% seen just once and less than 9.5% held by the top ten. The sequenced sample consisted of PBMCs. These receptors were collected from a man aged 25-45 years in good health and CMV-seronegative. CDR3s include the opening cysteine and the closing phenylalanine or tryptophan. A D gene is named only where the DNA matches it firmly. Clone size is given for some rows only: seen once, a few or many times, or a class if the clone is expanded.

.	.	TRBV6-5	TRBJ1-4	15	TGTGCCAGCAGCAACTCTCGGACAGCTTATGAAAAACTGTTTTTT	CASSNSRTAYEKLFF
.	.	TRBV19	TRBJ1-2	14	TGTGCCAGTAGTATTCAAGGACAGCTCTATGGCTACTCCTTC	CASSIQGQLYGYSF
.	TRBD1	TRBV6-1	TRBJ1-5	18	TGTGCCAGCAGTGAACGTTTAGGACAGGGGGTTGGCAATCAGCCCCAGCATTTT	CASSERLGQGVGNQPQHF
once	.	TRBV28	TRBJ1-5	11	TGTGCCAGCAGTCTAAATCAGCCCCAGCATTTT	CASSLNQPQHF
.	.	TRBV21-1	TRBJ2-7	17	TGTGCCAGCAGAAATGAGGGAGGGCTGCCACCCGGCTACGAGCAGTACTTC	CASRNEGGLPPGYEQYF
few	.	TRBV11-2	TRBJ2-1	17	TGTGCCAGCAGCGCCGCGACAGGGTGGGGATGGGGGGATGAGCAGTTCTTC	CASSAATGWGWGDEQFF
.	.	TRBV5-1	TRBJ1-2	12	TGCGCCAGCAGCCCCGGGAGGTATGGCTACACCTTC	CASSPGRYGYTF
few	.	TRBV21-1	TRBJ1-5	15	TGTGCCAGCAGCAAAGCTAGGGAGGTCAATCAGCCCCAGCATTTT	CASSKAREVNQPQHF
.	.	TRBV30	TRBJ1-2	13	TGTGCCTGGAGTGTCGGGACTTCTTATGGCTACACCTTC	CAWSVGTSYGYTF
.	.	TRBV7-9	TRBJ1-5	13	TGTGCCAGCAGCTTAATCGAGGAACAGCCCCAGCATTTT	CASSLIEEQPQHF
once	.	TRBV6-5	TRBJ1-2	16	TGTGCCAGCAGTTACGGGAGGGCGCACGCCAACTATGGCTACACCTTC	CASSYGRAHANYGYTF
once	.	TRBV5-6	TRBJ2-7	13	TGTGCCAGCAGCTTGCGGGGAAGTTACGAGCAGTACTTC	CASSLRGSYEQYF
.	TRBD1	TRBV2	TRBJ2-5	13	TGTGCCAGCAGGGCCACAGGGGTAGAGACCCAGTACTTC	CASRATGVETQYF
.	.	TRBV15	TRBJ1-3	15	TGTGCCACCAGCAGAACCAGGGTTATTGGAAACACCATATATTTT	CATSRTRVIGNTIYF
.	.	TRBV7-9	TRBJ2-2	14	TGTGCCAGCAGCTGGGGACAAAGGACCGGGGAGCTGTTTTTT	CASSWGQRTGELFF
.	.	TRBV2	TRBJ1-2	16	TGTGCCAGCAGTCTAAAGGTGTCGGGACAAGGCGATGGCTACACCTTC	CASSLKVSGQGDGYTF
.	TRBD1	TRBV19	TRBJ1-1	13	TGTGCCAGTAGTCCTCAGGGGGGTCCTGAAGCTTTCTTT	CASSPQGGPEAFF
.	TRBD1	TRBV7-8	TRBJ2-1	14	TGTGCCAGCAGCTTAGCGGGACAGGGTATTGGGCAGTTCTTC	CASSLAGQGIGQFF
.	TRBD1	TRBV30	TRBJ2-3	15	TGTGCCTGGGGGAAAAACAGGGGGGGCACAGATACGCAGTATTTT	CAWGKNRGGTDTQYF
few	.	TRBV11-2	TRBJ1-1	14	TGTGCCAGCAGTCGCGGGGTAGGGGACACTGAAGCTTTCTTT	CASSRGVGDTEAFF
once	TRBD2	TRBV2	TRBJ2-2	16	TGTGCCAGCAGGATCGGCGGGAGGGCTGGCACCGGGGAGCTGTTTTTT	CASRIGGRAGTGELFF
once	.	TRBV6-1	TRBJ1-5	12	TGTGCCAGCAGTGACGGGAGTCAGCCCCAGCATTTT	CASSDGSQPQHF
.	.	TRBV27	TRBJ1-5	17	TGTGCCAGCACCGCATTAAGCTCGGGCAGGGTCAATCAGCCCCAGCATTTT	CASTALSSGRVNQPQHF
.	.	TRBV28	TRBJ1-2	12	TGTGCCAGCAGGCACGGGGAGGCTGGCTACACCTTC	CASRHGEAGYTF
.	.	TRBV7-2	TRBJ2-7	14	TGTGCCAGCAGCTCACGAGGAGGATTCTACGAGCAGTACTTC	CASSSRGGFYEQYF
.	.	TRBV25-1	TRBJ2-7	15	TGTGCCAGCAGTGAATATGGCGGAACTTCCTACGAGCAGTACTTC	CASSEYGGTSYEQYF
.	.	TRBV19	TRBJ2-7	15	TGTGCCAGTAGTATTAACGCCTGGAGCTCCTACGAGCAGTACTTC	CASSINAWSSYEQYF
few	.	TRBV6-1	TRBJ1-1	15	TGTGCCAGCACTCCCCGGGACAACTTGAACACTGAAGCTTTCTTT	CASTPRDNLNTEAFF
.	.	TRBV29-1	TRBJ2-7	11	TGCAGCGTTGCGGGTCTTTACGAGCAGTACTTC	CSVAGLYEQYF
few	.	TRBV4-1	TRBJ2-3	16	TGCGCCAGCAGCCAAGATTTTAAGCGAGGCACAGATACGCAGTATTTT	CASSQDFKRGTDTQYF
few	.	TRBV19	TRBJ2-7	15	TGTGCCAGTAGTAACGGGGGAAGGGACTTCTACGAGCAGTACTTC	CASSNGGRDFYEQYF
once	TRBD1	TRBV5-6	TRBJ2-1	15	TGTGCCAGCAGCCCTGTTGACAGGGGAATAAATGAGCAGTTCTTC	CASSPVDRGINEQFF